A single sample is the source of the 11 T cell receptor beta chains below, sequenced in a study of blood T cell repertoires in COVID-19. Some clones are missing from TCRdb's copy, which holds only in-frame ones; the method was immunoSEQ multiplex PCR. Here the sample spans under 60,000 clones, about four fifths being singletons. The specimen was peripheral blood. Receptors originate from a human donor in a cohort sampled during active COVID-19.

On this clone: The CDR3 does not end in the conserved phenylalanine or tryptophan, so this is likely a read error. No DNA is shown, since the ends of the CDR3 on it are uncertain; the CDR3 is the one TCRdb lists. The CDR3 region is CASLTSGGTC. This sequence joins TRBV3-1 (or the pseudogene TRBV3-2) and TRBJ2-7; TRBD2 is the table's D call, not checked against the DNA. The germline V gene encodes CDR1 LGHDT and CDR2 YNNKEL (reference sequence). Ends included, the CDR3 has 10 residues.

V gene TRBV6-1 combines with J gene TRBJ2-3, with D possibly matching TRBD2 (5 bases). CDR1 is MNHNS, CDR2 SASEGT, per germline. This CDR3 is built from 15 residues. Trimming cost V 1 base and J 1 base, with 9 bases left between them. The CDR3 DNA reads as TGTGCCAGCAGTGAAGACGATAGCGGCACAGATACGCAGTATTTT. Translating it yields CASSEDDSGTDTQYF.

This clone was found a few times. The CDR3 region has the DNA TGTGCCAGCAGTTCCCTGGCGGGAGGGTCAGATACGCAGTATTTT. Translating it yields CASSSLAGGSDTQYF. The V and J genes are TRBV28 and TRBJ2-3, with 9 bases matching TRBD2. This CDR3 spans 15 amino acids. The germline V gene encodes CDR1 MDHEN and CDR2 SYDVKM. V dropped 4 bases and J dropped 4; count of bases not matched to a gene: 6.

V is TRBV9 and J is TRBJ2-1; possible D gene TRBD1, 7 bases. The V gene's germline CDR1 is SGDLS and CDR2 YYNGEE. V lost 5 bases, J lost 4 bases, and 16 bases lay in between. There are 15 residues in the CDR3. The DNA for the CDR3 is TGTGCCAGCAGTGCCATGGAGGGGGCATACAATGAGCAGTTCTTC. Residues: CASSAMEGAYNEQFF.

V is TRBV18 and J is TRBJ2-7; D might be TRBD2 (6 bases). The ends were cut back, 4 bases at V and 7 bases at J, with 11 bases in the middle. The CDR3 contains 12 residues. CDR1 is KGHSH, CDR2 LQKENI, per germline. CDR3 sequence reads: CASSRSGEEQYF. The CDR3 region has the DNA TGTGCCAGCTCACGTTCGGGGGAGGAGCAGTACTTC.

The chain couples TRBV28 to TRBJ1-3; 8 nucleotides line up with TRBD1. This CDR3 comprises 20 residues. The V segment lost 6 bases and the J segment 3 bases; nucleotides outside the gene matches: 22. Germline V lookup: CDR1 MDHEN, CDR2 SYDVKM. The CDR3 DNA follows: TGTGCCAGCAGCGAGGTAAATGGAGCAGGGACAGGAAGGCATGGAAACACCATATATTTT. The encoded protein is CASSEVNGAGTGRHGNTIYF.

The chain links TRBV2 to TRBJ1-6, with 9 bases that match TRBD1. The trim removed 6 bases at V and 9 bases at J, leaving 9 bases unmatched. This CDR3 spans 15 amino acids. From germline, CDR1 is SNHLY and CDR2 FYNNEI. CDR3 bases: TGTGCCAGCAGCCTCGGGGACAGGGAGGTTTCACCCCTCCACTTT. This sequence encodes CASSLGDREVSPLHF.

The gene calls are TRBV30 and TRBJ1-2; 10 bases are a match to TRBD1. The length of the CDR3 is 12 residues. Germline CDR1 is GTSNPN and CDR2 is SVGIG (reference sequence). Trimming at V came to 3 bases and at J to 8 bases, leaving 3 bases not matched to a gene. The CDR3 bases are TGTGCCTGGAGCCGGGACAGGGGCGGCTACACCTTC. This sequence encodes CAWSRDRGGYTF.

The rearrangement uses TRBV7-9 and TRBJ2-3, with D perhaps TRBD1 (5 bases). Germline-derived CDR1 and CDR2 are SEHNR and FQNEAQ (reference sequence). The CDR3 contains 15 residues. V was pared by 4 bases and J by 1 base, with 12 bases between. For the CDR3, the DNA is TGTGCCAGCAGCTGGACATCTACTCGCACAGATACGCAGTATTTT. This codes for CASSWTSTRTDTQYF.

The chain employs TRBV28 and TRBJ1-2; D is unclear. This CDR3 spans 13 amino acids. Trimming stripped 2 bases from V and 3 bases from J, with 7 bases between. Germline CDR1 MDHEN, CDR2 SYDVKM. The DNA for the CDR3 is TGTGCCAGCAGTTTAAAAGCGTACTATGGCTACACCTTC. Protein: CASSLKAYYGYTF.

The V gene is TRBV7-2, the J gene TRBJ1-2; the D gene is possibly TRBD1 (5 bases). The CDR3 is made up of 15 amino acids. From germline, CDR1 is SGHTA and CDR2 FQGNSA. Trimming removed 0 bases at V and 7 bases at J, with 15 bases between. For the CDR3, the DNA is TGTGCCAGCAGCTTAGCAATCCCTACTCAGGGTGGCTACACCTTC. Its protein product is CASSLAIPTQGGYTF. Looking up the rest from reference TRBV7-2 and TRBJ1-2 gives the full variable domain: GAGVSQSPSNKVTEKGKDVELRCDPISGHTALYWYRQSLGQGLEFLIYFQGNSAPDKSGLPSDRFSAERTGGSVSTLTIQRTQQEDSAVYLCASSLAIPTQGGYTFGSGTRLTVV.